The 28 T cell receptor beta chains reported below all come from one sample, sequenced in a study of blood T cell repertoires in COVID-19. Produced via immunoSEQ multiplex PCR; TCRdb's table is partial and in-frame only. The sample has approximately 200,000 clones; 85% to 90% are singletons. Sample: peripheral blood. The receptors stem from a man aged 50-59 years with acute or convalescent COVID-19.

The CDR3 protein is CASSVAAGGHTEAFF. Here the CDR3 DNA reads TGTGCCAGCAGCGTAGCGGCAGGGGGCCACACTGAAGCTTTCTTT. This chain uses TRBV9 with TRBJ1-1; 8 bases line up with TRBD1. Germline-derived CDR1 and CDR2 are SGDLS and YYNGEE. V was pared by 0 bases and J by 3 bases, with 4 bases of the junction left unmatched. This CDR3 is built from 15 residues.

The V call is TRBV2, the J call TRBJ1-3, with 7 bases lining up with TRBD1. Trimming at V came to 5 bases and at J to 1 base, leaving 8 bases not matched to a gene. CDR1 and CDR2 (germline): SNHLY, FYNNEI. The CDR3 is 16 residues long. The CDR3 loop is CASSPQGVASGNTIYF. Here the CDR3 DNA reads TGTGCCAGCAGTCCGCAGGGGGTGGCTTCTGGAAACACCATATATTTT.

This clone was seen a handful of times. V is TRBV2 and J is TRBJ2-7; D possibly corresponds to TRBD1 (5 bases). The germline CDR1 and CDR2 sequences are SNHLY and FYNNEI. The CDR3 extends over 15 amino acids. The V end lost 7 bases, the J end lost 1 base, and 17 bases lay between the germline ends. The CDR3 nucleotides are TGTGCCAGCATTAGGCAGCCCAGGGTTTCCTACGAGCAGTACTTC. It translates to CASIRQPRVSYEQYF.

The rearrangement uses TRBV20-1 and TRBJ2-7, with a possible D match to TRBD2 (5 bases). Germline V CDR1 and CDR2: DFQATT, SNEGSKA (reference sequence). The CDR3 covers 11 residues. Trimming took 6 bases from V and 5 from J, leaving 11 bases between them. This CDR3 is CSATRVHEQYF. The CDR3 DNA is TGCAGTGCAACGAGGGTACACGAGCAGTACTTC.

The CDR3 DNA follows: TGTGCCAGCAGTGATGGGACAGGGGGAGCGGGGACTGAAGCTTTCTTT. Translated: CASSDGTGGAGTEAFF. This chain links TRBV6-1 with TRBJ1-1; 11 nucleotides line up with TRBD1. Looked up from germline, CDR1 is MNHNS and CDR2 is SASEGT. CDR3 length: 16 residues. V lost 3 bases to trimming and J lost 5 bases; unmatched junction nucleotides: 8.

This chain joins TRBV19 and TRBJ1-4; D gene uncertain. Germline CDR1 is LNHDA and CDR2 is SQIVND (reference sequence). This CDR3 region has 13 residues. The V and J ends lost 7 bases and 4 bases respectively, with 10 bases between them. CDR3 protein: CASTRPGNEKLFF. The CDR3 coding sequence is TGTGCCAGTACCCGCCCGGGTAATGAAAAACTGTTTTTT.

V usage is TRBV9 and J usage is TRBJ1-2; TRBD1 aligns across 7 bases. The CDR3 has 14 residues. The germline CDR1 and CDR2 sequences are SGDLS and YYNGEE. The V and J ends lost 4 bases and 6 bases, in that order; junction bases with no gene match: 9. The CDR3, as DNA: TGTGCCAGCAGCCGGTCAGGGGGAGGAGATGGCTACACCTTC. It specifies CASSRSGGGDGYTF.

This chain connects TRBV3-1 (or the pseudogene TRBV3-2) to TRBJ2-4; the match to TRBD1 covers 7 bases. This CDR3 spans 15 amino acids. The germline V gene encodes CDR1 LGHDT and CDR2 YNNKEL (reference sequence). V shed 2 bases, J shed 4 bases, and the junction held 5 bases outside the gene matches. CDR3 region: CASSQMAGGKNIQYF. The DNA of the CDR3 is TGTGCCAGCAGCCAAATGGCAGGGGGAAAAAACATTCAGTACTTC.

This chain joins TRBV5-1 and TRBJ1-2; D gene ambiguous. This CDR3 is built from 13 residues. The ends were cut back, 2 bases at V and 6 bases at J, with 11 bases in the middle. Germline V gene lookup returns CDR1 SGHRS and CDR2 YFSETQ. The CDR3 spells CASSFVGVDGYTF. CDR3 in DNA: TGCGCCAGCAGCTTTGTGGGAGTAGATGGCTACACCTTC. Full variable domain (remainder filled in from reference TRBV5-1 and TRBJ1-2): KAGVTQTPRYLIKTRGQQVTLSCSPISGHRSVSWYQQTPGQGLQFLFEYFSETQRNKGNFPGRFSGRQFSNSRSEMNVSTLELGDSALYLCASSFVGVDGYTFGSGTRLTVV.

This rearrangement joins TRBV27 to TRBJ1-5; D may be TRBD1 (6 bases). The CDR3 extends over 15 amino acids. Germline assignment: CDR1 MNHEY and CDR2 SMNVEV (reference sequence). Trimming left V 5 bases short and J 5 bases short, with 16 bases between. The CDR3 nucleotides are TGTGCCAGCAGTCAGAACCGGGACATATATCAGCCCCAGCATTTT. Translating gives CASSQNRDIYQPQHF.

The chain employs TRBV7-7 and TRBJ2-5; 8 bases agree with TRBD2. The CDR3 sequence is 17 residues long. V lost 2 bases to trimming and J lost 4 bases; unmatched junction nucleotides: 12. Germline values: CDR1 SSHAT, CDR2 FNYEAQ (reference sequence). The CDR3 loop reads CASSLNGGAGGIETQYF. CDR3 DNA: TGTGCCAGCAGCTTAAACGGGGGGGCGGGCGGTATAGAGACCCAGTACTTC.

This CDR3 is CASSPNPVAYGYTF. The CDR3 nucleotides are TGCGCCAGCAGCCCCAACCCCGTGGCCTATGGCTACACCTTC. The chain combines TRBV10-1 with TRBJ1-2, with no clear D. V lost 6 bases, J lost 4 bases, and 15 bases lay in between. Germline V gene sequence: CDR1 WNHNN, CDR2 SYGVQD (reference sequence). This CDR3 comprises 14 residues.

The chain joins TRBV10-3 to TRBJ1-1; D is unclear. V lost 3 bases to trimming and J lost 3 bases, with 8 bases between them. The CDR3 covers 13 residues. Germline CDR1 is ENHRY and CDR2 is SYGVKD. The CDR3: CAISDRWDTEAFF. CDR3 bases: TGTGCCATCAGTGACAGGTGGGACACTGAAGCTTTCTTT.

The rearrangement joins TRBV7-2 to TRBJ2-3; no reliable D call. The CDR3 has 16 residues. Germline V gives CDR1 SGHTA, CDR2 FQGNSA. The germline V and J ends were trimmed by 5 bases and 0 bases, with 15 bases remaining between them. CDR3 protein: CASSGTNRASTDTQYF. The CDR3 region has the DNA TGTGCCAGCAGCGGTACTAACCGTGCTAGCACAGATACGCAGTATTTT.

This rearrangement joins TRBV11-2 to TRBJ1-3, with a possible D match to TRBD1 (6 bases). The CDR3 runs 17 residues. The germline gives CDR1 SGHAT, CDR2 FQNNGV. V lost 3 bases and J 2 bases, leaving 17 bases between the germline ends. The DNA for the CDR3 is TGTGCCAGCAGCTTGGATATCGGGGGGCGACCTGGAAACACCATATATTTT. Translating it yields CASSLDIGGRPGNTIYF.

V and J are TRBV19 and TRBJ1-5, with D tentatively TRBD1 (5 bases). Trimming cost V 5 bases and J 5 bases, with 16 bases left between them. CDR1 is LNHDA, CDR2 SQIVND, per germline (reference sequence). This CDR3 comprises 15 residues. CDR3 DNA sequence: TGTGCCAGTAGTGCCTTGGACGGACACGATCAGCCCCAGCATTTT. It specifies CASSALDGHDQPQHF.

Here the CDR3 reads CASSLNFNQPQHF. In DNA, the CDR3 is TGTGCCAGCAGTCTAAACTTTAATCAGCCCCAGCATTTT. The chain employs TRBV12-3 or TRBV12-4 and TRBJ1-5; no firm D call. V was trimmed by 5 bases and J by 4 bases, leaving 9 bases between them. The CDR3 is made up of 13 amino acids.

This clone was recorded a few times. The chain uses TRBV11-2 and TRBJ2-1; possible D gene TRBD2, 7 bases. The CDR3 extends over 15 amino acids. Germline V gene lookup returns CDR1 SGHAT and CDR2 FQNNGV. With 5 bases removed from V and 6 bases from J, the gap between germline ends came to 17 bases. In DNA form, the CDR3 reads TGTGCCAGCAGCAACAGGGAGCGGGGCCTCAATGAGCAGTTCTTC. Protein product: CASSNRERGLNEQFF.

The chain couples TRBV7-8 to TRBJ1-2, with D unresolved. The CDR3 length is 13 residues. Germline CDR1 SGHVS, CDR2 FQNEAQ. The V gene lost 5 bases and the J gene lost 4 bases, with 11 bases spanning the gap. This CDR3 reads CASSPTLTYGYTF. DNA of the CDR3: TGTGCCAGCAGCCCGACTCTGACCTATGGCTACACCTTC.

The genes are TRBV19 and TRBJ1-5, with TRBD1 as a possible D gene (6 bases). The CDR3 length is 20 residues. Germline V gene sequence: CDR1 LNHDA, CDR2 SQIVND (reference sequence). Between the trimmed V and J ends, which lost 2 bases and 8 bases, there was a span of 31 bases. The CDR3 is CASSINPRFAGQGRFEPQHF. The DNA of the CDR3 is TGTGCCAGTAGTATAAACCCCCGCTTTGCCGGGCAGGGGCGCTTCGAGCCCCAGCATTTT.

The CDR3 is CASGENRGWDTQYF. In DNA form, the CDR3 reads TGTGCCAGCGGCGAGAACAGGGGGTGGGATACGCAGTATTTT. The gene calls are TRBV6-5 and TRBJ2-3, with 8 bases aligning to TRBD1. J lost 6 bases, V lost 8 bases, and 10 bases had no gene match. There are 14 residues in the CDR3. Per germline, CDR1 MNHEY and CDR2 SVGAGI.

In this sample, this clone turned up once. This sequence joins TRBV5-1 and TRBJ1-4; D is uncertain. The CDR3 runs to 16 residues. The V end lost 0 bases, the J end lost 7 bases, and 16 bases lay between the germline ends. CDR1 is SGHRS and CDR2 is YFSETQ in the germline V gene. CDR3 amino acids: CASSLAREGSAEKLFF. The CDR3 nucleotides are TGCGCCAGCAGCTTGGCACGGGAGGGCTCCGCTGAAAAACTGTTTTTT. Using reference TRBV5-1 and TRBJ1-4 for the parts outside the CDR3, the full variable domain is KAGVTQTPRYLIKTRGQQVTLSCSPISGHRSVSWYQQTPGQGLQFLFEYFSETQRNKGNFPGRFSGRQFSNSRSEMNVSTLELGDSALYLCASSLAREGSAEKLFFGSGTQLSVL.

V gene TRBV29-1 combines with J gene TRBJ2-7, with D tentatively TRBD1 (5 bases). CDR1 and CDR2 from the germline V gene are SQVTM and ANQGSEA. The CDR3 sequence is 12 residues long. Trimming took 5 bases from V and 5 from J, leaving 13 bases between them. Here the CDR3 DNA reads TGCAGCGTTTCCAGGGAAATGGACGAGCAGTACTTC. The encoded protein is CSVSREMDEQYF.

The V call is TRBV29-1, the J call TRBJ1-1, with 8 bases matching TRBD1. CDR3 size: 13 residues. CDR1 is SQVTM and CDR2 is ANQGSEA in the germline V gene. The V gene end was trimmed by 7 bases and the J gene end by 1 base; junction bases not matched to a gene: 5. Written as DNA, the CDR3 is TGCAGCGCCCCGGGACAGGAGAACACTGAAGCTTTCTTT. It specifies CSAPGQENTEAFF.

The V call is TRBV7-3, the J call TRBJ1-1, with 12 bases matching TRBD1. The CDR3 covers 16 residues. The V gene end was trimmed by 4 bases and the J gene end by 8 bases; junction bases not matched to a gene: 11. In germline, CDR1 is SGHTA, CDR2 FQGTGA. CDR3 residues: CASSSSGTGGLREAFF. The CDR3 DNA is TGTGCCAGCAGCTCTTCCGGGACAGGGGGCTTGAGGGAAGCTTTCTTT.

This clone has just one count. The rearrangement joins TRBV18 to TRBJ1-1, with D possibly TRBD1 on 6 matching bases. Trimming left V 3 bases short and J 0 bases short, with 14 bases between. Germline loops: CDR1 KGHSH, CDR2 LQKENI. The CDR3 loop spans 16 amino acids. The CDR3 coding sequence is TGTGCCAGCTCACCTGACAGGAATTTTATGAACACTGAAGCTTTCTTT. As protein: CASSPDRNFMNTEAFF.

This clone was detected only once. The rearrangement joins TRBV5-1 to TRBJ2-1; 10 positions agree with TRBD2. Trimming removed 0 bases from V and 10 bases from J; junction bases left unmatched: 10. The germline V gene has CDR1 SGHRS and CDR2 YFSETQ. The CDR3 is 16 residues long. In DNA form, the CDR3 reads TGCGCCAGCAGCTTGGCTGCAAGCGGGGGGGCAGGGGAGCAGTTCTTC. This gives the protein CASSLAASGGAGEQFF. Together with reference TRBV5-1 and TRBJ2-1, the CDR3 gives the full variable domain: KAGVTQTPRYLIKTRGQQVTLSCSPISGHRSVSWYQQTPGQGLQFLFEYFSETQRNKGNFPGRFSGRQFSNSRSEMNVSTLELGDSALYLCASSLAASGGAGEQFFGPGTRLTVL.

CDR3 sequence reads: CASSGGLTNTEAFF. As DNA, the CDR3 is TGTGCCAGCAGTGGGGGACTTACGAACACTGAAGCTTTCTTT. This chain connects TRBV28 to TRBJ1-1, with a weak D call TRBD1 (5 bases). In germline, CDR1 is MDHEN, CDR2 SYDVKM. The ends were cut back, 5 bases at V and 1 base at J, with 11 bases in the middle. This CDR3 spans 14 amino acids.